This TCR beta chain was recovered during a study of T cell changes during pregnancy in multiple sclerosis (dated by TCRdb to the late 2010s). In terms of the full investigation: Changes in the T cell repertoire over the course of pregnancy were examined in this study in women with multiple sclerosis.

The cysteine opens and the phenylalanine closes a CDR3 of 15 amino acids. Only CDR3 DNA remains: 45 bases, in frame from the first base. V is pared back by 2 bases and J by 5 bases, with 16 bases lying between the germline termini. The germline V gene provides CDR1 SGHDN and CDR2 FVKESK. The library was produced with the immunoSEQ multiplex PCR assay. The table was pulled from immuneACCESS by TCRdb, which kept in-frame rearrangements only. Such tables lose some clones; where checked, under half of the loss comes from unresolved V genes, and the rest has no known cause. Recorded for this sample are around 79,000 clones; about 89% of them occurred a single time. Roughly 0.44% of the sample belongs to the ten largest clones. This clone was detected once. The specificity of this receptor is unknown. No qualities accompany the bases; no much larger clone lies one base away.

This specimen was CD4+ T cells from peripheral blood mononuclear cells, taken in the second trimester of pregnancy. Recombination connected TRBV14 to TRBJ2-7; no D gene is confidently identified. The clonotype was recovered from a female donor with multiple sclerosis, enrolled in a pregnancy study. The DNA sequence follows: TGTGCCAGCAGCCAATATGGGCCGCTCGTCCACGAGCAGTACTTC. It specifies CASSQYGPLVHEQYF.